This TCR beta chain was retrieved from a study of blood T cell repertoires in COVID-19. Study details: Sites across the United States, Italy and Spain contributed samples from acute and convalescent COVID-19. Nucleic acid was either cDNA or gDNA, and it came from T cells, B-cell-depleted T cells, or PBMCs.

CDR1 is LGHDT, CDR2 YNNKEL, per germline (reference sequence). The CDR3 has 18 residues. The V gene end was trimmed by 0 bases and the J gene end by 0 bases; junction bases not matched to a gene: 8. How the authors handled the data: Reference gene primer amplification yielded estimated nucleated cell counts. The table came from immunoSEQ multiplex PCR; TCRdb's copy has only in-frame clones and leaves some out. V and J calls plus clone size are reproduced from that table; the DNA served to infer D and trimming. The sample contains 120,000 or so clones, more than 75% of which appear only once. This clonotype was obtained from a man between 60 and 70 years old with acute or convalescent COVID-19. Sequencing was carried out using peripheral blood. This chain links TRBV3-1 (or the pseudogene TRBV3-2) with TRBJ2-1, with TRBD2 identical over 7 bases. CDR3 region: CASSQDRIAGHSYNEQFF. The CDR3 DNA reads TGTGCCAGCAGCCAAGATCGAATAGCGGGTCACTCCTACAATGAGCAGTTCTTC.